This TCR beta chain stems from a study of control samples from healthy donors and cancer patients (dated by TCRdb to 2018 to 2020). A note on this clone: It has no known antigen specificity. Per-nucleotide qualities are absent, and no much larger clonotype sits a single base away.

Libraries were built with the immunoSEQ multiplex PCR assay. Drawn from immuneACCESS, this table holds only the in-frame rearrangements with V and J called that TCRdb kept. Clones are partly lost; checked studies trace under half to an unresolved V gene and leave the rest unexplained. For this sample the table gives 65,000 to 80,000 clones, of which around 90% were detected only once. The ten largest clones take up 1.9% of the sample. Sequencing was carried out using PBMCs. The receptor was derived from a woman aged 55-69 years with head and neck cancer.

The DNA sequence is as follows: TGTGCCAGCAGCACCATGACTAGCGGGCAAAATGAGCAGTTCTTC. This sequence encodes CASSTMTSGQNEQFF. The sequence links TRBV5-4 to TRBJ2-1, with TRBD2 matching 10 junction bases. Including the terminal cysteine and phenylalanine, the CDR3 comprises 15 residues. The kept DNA is CDR3 alone, 45 bases in frame from the first base. The germline V end is reduced by 4 bases and the J end by 7 bases; junction bases left unmatched: 8. Based on the germline V gene (reference sequence), the CDR1 and CDR2 sequences are SGHNT and YYREEE. Here the CDR3 is joined to the reference TRBV5-4 and TRBJ2-1 genes, and the full variable domain is: ETGVTQSPTHLIKTRGQQVTLRCSSQSGHNTVSWYQQALGQGPQFIFQYYREEENGRGNFPPRFSGLQFPNYSSELNVNALELDDSALYLCASSTMTSGQNEQFFGPGTRLTVL.